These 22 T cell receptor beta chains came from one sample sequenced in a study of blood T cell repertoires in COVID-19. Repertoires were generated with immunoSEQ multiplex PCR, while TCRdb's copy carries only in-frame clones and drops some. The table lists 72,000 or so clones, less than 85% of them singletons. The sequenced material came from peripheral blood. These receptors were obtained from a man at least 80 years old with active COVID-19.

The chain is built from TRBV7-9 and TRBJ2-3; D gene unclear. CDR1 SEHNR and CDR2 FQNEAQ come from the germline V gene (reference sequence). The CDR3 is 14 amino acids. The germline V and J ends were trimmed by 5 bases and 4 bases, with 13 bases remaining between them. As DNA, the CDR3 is TGTGCCAGCAGCGGCCGGCCCCGGGCAGATACGCAGTATTTT. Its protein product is CASSGRPRADTQYF.

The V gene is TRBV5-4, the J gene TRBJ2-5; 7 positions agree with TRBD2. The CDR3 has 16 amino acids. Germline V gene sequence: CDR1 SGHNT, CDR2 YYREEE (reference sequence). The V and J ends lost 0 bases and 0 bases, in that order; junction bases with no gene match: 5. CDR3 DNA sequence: TGTGCCAGCAGCTTGGGCAGCGGGGCATACCAAGAGACCCAGTACTTC. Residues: CASSLGSGAYQETQYF.

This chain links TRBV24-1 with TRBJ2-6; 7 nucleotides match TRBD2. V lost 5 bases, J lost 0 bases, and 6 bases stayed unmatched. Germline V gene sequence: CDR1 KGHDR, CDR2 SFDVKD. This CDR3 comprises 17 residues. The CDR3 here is CATSARGISSGANVLTF. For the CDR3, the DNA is TGTGCCACCAGTGCGCGGGGGATCTCCTCTGGGGCCAACGTCCTGACTTTC.

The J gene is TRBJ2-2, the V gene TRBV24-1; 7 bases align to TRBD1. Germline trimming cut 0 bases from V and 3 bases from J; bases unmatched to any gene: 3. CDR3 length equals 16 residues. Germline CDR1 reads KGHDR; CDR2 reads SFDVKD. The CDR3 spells CATSDLSRGYTGELFF. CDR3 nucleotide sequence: TGTGCCACCAGTGATTTGTCCAGGGGGTACACCGGGGAGCTGTTTTTT.

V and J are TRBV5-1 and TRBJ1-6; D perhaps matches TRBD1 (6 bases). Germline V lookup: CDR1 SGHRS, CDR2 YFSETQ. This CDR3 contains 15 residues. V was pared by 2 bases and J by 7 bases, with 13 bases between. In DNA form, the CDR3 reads TGCGCCAGCAGCTTTGATATAAGGGGGAATTCACCCCTCCACTTT. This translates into CASSFDIRGNSPLHF.

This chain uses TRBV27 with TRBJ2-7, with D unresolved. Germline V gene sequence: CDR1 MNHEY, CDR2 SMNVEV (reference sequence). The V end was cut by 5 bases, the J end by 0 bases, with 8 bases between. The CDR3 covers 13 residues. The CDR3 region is CASSPHSSYEQYF. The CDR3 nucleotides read TGTGCCAGCAGTCCGCATAGCTCCTACGAGCAGTACTTC.

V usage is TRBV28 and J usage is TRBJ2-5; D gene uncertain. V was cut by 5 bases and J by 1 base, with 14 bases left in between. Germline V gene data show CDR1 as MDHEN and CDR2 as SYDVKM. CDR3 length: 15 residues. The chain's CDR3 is CASSPAKGVQETQYF. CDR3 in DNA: TGTGCCAGCAGTCCCGCAAAAGGAGTCCAAGAGACCCAGTACTTC.

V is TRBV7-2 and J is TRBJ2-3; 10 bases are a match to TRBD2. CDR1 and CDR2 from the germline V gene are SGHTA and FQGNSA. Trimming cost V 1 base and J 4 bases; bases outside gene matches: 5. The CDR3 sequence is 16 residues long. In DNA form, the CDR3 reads TGTGCCAGCAGCTTAGGGAGCGGGGGGGGCCCAGATACGCAGTATTTT. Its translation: CASSLGSGGGPDTQYF.

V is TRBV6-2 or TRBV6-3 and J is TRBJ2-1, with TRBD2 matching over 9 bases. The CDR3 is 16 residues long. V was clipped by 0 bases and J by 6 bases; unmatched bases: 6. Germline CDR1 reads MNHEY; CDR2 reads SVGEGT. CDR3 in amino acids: CASSYSFSGGINEQFF. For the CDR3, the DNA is TGTGCCAGCAGTTACTCGTTCAGCGGGGGGATCAATGAGCAGTTCTTC.

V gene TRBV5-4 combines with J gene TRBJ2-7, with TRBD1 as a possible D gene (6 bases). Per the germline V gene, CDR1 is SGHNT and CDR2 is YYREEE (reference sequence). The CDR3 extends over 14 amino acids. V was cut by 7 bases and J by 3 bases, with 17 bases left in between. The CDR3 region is CASSGRDNVYEQYF. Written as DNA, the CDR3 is TGTGCCAGCTCAGGACGGGACAACGTCTACGAGCAGTACTTC.

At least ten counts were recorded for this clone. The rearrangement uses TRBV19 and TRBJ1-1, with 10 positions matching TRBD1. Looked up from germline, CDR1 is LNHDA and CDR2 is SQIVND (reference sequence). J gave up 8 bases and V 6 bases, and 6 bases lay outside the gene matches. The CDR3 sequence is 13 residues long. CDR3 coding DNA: TGTGCCAGTAGGAGGGGACAGGGGACAGAAGCTTTCTTT. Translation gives CASRRGQGTEAFF.

This chain's CDR3 is CASSYGVAGVPDTQYF. In DNA form, the CDR3 reads TGTGCCAGCAGTTATGGGGTAGCGGGGGTGCCAGATACGCAGTATTTT. This rearrangement joins TRBV6-2 or TRBV6-3 to TRBJ2-3, with TRBD2 matching 9 bases. The CDR3 is 16 amino acids. CDR1 MNHEY and CDR2 SVGEGT come from the germline V gene. The junction had 8 bases not matched to a gene; V was cut back by 3 bases and J by 4 bases.

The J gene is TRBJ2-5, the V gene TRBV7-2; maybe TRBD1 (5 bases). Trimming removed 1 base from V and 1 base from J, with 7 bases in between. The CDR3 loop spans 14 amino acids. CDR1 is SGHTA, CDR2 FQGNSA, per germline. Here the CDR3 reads CASSLGGSQETQYF. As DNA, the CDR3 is TGTGCCAGCAGCTTAGGGGGCAGCCAAGAGACCCAGTACTTC.

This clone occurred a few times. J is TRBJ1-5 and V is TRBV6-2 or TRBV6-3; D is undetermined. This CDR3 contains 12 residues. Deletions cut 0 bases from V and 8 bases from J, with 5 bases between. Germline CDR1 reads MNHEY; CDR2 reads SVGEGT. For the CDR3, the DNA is TGTGCCAGCAGTTACTCCCCTAAGCCCCAGCATTTT. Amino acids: CASSYSPKPQHF.

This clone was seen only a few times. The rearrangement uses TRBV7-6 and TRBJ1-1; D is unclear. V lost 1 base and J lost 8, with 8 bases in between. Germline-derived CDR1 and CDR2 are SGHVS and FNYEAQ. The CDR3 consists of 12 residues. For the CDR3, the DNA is TGTGCCAGCAGCTTAGGGGGAGGCGAAGCTTTCTTT. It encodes CASSLGGGEAFF.

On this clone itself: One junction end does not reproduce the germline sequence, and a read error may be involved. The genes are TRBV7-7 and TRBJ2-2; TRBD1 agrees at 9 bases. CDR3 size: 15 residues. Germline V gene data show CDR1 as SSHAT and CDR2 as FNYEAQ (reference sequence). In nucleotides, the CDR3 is TGTGCTAGCAGCCAGACAGGGGGGAACACCGGGGAGCTGTTTTTT. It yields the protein CASSQTGGNTGELFF.

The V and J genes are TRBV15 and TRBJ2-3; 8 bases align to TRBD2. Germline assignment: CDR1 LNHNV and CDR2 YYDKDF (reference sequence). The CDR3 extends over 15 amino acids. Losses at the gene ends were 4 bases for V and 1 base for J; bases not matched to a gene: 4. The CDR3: CATSNRGGGTDTQYF. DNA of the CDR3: TGTGCCACCAGCAACCGGGGGGGAGGCACAGATACGCAGTATTTT.

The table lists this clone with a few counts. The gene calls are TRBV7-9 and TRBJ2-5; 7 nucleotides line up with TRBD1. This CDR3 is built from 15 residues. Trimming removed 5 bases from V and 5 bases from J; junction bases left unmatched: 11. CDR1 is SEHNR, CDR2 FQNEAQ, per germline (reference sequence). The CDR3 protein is CASSPPPLQGETQYF. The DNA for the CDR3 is TGTGCCAGCAGCCCTCCCCCACTACAGGGGGAGACCCAGTACTTC. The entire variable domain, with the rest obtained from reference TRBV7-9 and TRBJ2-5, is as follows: DTGVSQNPRHKITKRGQNVTFRCDPISEHNRLYWYRQTLGQGPEFLTYFQNEAQLEKSRLLSDRFSAERPKGSFSTLEIQRTEQGDSAMYLCASSPPPLQGETQYFGPGTRLLVL.

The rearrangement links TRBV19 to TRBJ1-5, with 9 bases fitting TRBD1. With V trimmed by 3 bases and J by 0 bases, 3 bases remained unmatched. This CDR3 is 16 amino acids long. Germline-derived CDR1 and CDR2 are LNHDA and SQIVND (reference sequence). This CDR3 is CASSITGGHSNQPQHF. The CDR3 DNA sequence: TGTGCCAGTAGTATTACAGGGGGCCATAGCAATCAGCCCCAGCATTTT.

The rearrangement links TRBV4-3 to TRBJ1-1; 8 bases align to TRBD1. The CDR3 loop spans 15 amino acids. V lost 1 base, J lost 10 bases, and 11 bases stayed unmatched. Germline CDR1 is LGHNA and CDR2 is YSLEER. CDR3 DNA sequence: TGCGCCAGCAGCCAAGGGACAAACAGGGGGGGCTCAGCTTTCTTT. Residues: CASSQGTNRGGSAFF.

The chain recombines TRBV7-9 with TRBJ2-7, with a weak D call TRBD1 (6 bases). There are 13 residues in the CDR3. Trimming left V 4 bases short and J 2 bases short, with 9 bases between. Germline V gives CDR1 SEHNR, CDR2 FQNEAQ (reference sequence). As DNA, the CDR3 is TGTGCCAGCAGCTCACAGGGTGCCTACGAGCAGTACTTC. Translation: CASSSQGAYEQYF.

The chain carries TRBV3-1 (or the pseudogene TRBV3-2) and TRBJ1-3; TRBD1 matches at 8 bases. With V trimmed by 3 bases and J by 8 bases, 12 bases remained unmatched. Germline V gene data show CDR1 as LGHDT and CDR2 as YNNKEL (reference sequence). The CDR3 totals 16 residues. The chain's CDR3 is CASSHRGRVKRDTIYF. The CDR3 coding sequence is TGTGCCAGCAGCCACAGGGGGCGTGTTAAGAGGGACACCATATATTTT.